This entry lists 22 T cell receptor beta chains sequenced from one sample in a study of T cell repertoires in cytomegalovirus infection. TCRdb recomputed calls from the reads with MiXCR, one row per CDR3 protein. Counted here are approximately 750,000 distinct CDR3 sequences, 35% occurring once; the ten biggest clones make up 2.5% to 3.5%. The material sequenced was PBMCs. The receptors were gathered from a human donor in good health (CMV status not recorded). Some clones in this sample may be carry-over from other donors' samples.

In this sample, this clonotype turned up once. The junction and the germline gene differ at one end; a read error may be behind it. The chain combines TRBV4-1 with TRBJ1-6, with no clear D. The CDR3 loop spans 20 amino acids. Germline V lookup: CDR1 MGHRA, CDR2 YSYEKL. CDR3 coding DNA: TGTTCCAGCAGCCTCGAAAGGGTTGCCCCCGATAGATCCTATAATTCACCCCTACACTTT. The encoded protein is CSSSLERVAPDRSYNSPLHF.

This chain joins TRBV5-1 and TRBJ2-4; 10 bases agree with TRBD1. Germline CDR1 SGHRS, CDR2 YFSETQ. The CDR3 has 15 residues. V was clipped by 3 bases and J by 6 bases; unmatched bases: 6. The CDR3: CASSSGQGDGNIQYF. The CDR3 DNA is TGCGCCAGCAGCTCCGGACAGGGGGATGGAAACATTCAGTACTTC.

This clonotype occurred many times. The chain uses TRBV27 and TRBJ1-4, with 7 bases matching TRBD1. V was clipped by 6 bases and J by 3 bases; unmatched bases: 7. Germline loops: CDR1 MNHEY, CDR2 SMNVEV (reference sequence). The CDR3 consists of 15 residues. CDR3 in amino acids: CASSRRTGANEKLFF. The CDR3 DNA reads as TGTGCCAGCAGCCGCCGAACAGGGGCTAATGAAAAACTGTTTTTT. Using reference TRBV27 and TRBJ1-4 for the parts outside the CDR3, the full variable domain is EAQVTQNPRYLITVTGKKLTVTCSQNMNHEYMSWYRQDPGLGLRQIYYSMNVEVTDKGDVPEGYKVSRKEKRNFPLILESPSPNQTSLYFCASSRRTGANEKLFFGSGTQLSVL.

The chain combines TRBV7-3 with TRBJ2-2; 8 positions match TRBD2. V shed 4 bases, J shed 1 base, and the junction held 2 bases outside the gene matches. The CDR3 has 15 residues. Germline lookup yields CDR1 SGHTA and CDR2 FQGTGA. CDR3 region: CASSSGTRNTGELFF. The CDR3 DNA is TGTGCCAGCAGCTCTGGGACTAGGAACACCGGGGAGCTGTTTTTT.

This clonotype was counted a few times. CDR3 region: CASSQGVYSKNIQYF. For the CDR3, the DNA is TGTGCCAGCAGCCAAGGGGTTTACTCCAAAAACATTCAGTACTTC. The chain has TRBV14 and TRBJ2-4, with unresolved D. Per germline, CDR1 SGHDN and CDR2 FVKESK. With 1 base removed from V and 2 bases from J, the gap between germline ends came to 9 bases. This CDR3 region has 15 residues.

This clonotype was found a few times. The chain carries TRBV7-9 and TRBJ2-7, with D uncertain. V was trimmed by 8 bases and J by 0 bases, leaving 8 bases between them. Germline V gene lookup returns CDR1 SEHNR and CDR2 FQNEAQ (reference sequence). The CDR3 sequence is 12 residues long. The CDR3, as DNA: TGTGCCAGCGGAGAGTCCTCCTACGAGCAGTACTTC. Translated: CASGESSYEQYF.

In its sample, this clonotype was seen a few times. This chain uses TRBV6-8 with TRBJ2-5; D not certain. The CDR3 runs to 16 residues. Germline values: CDR1 MNHGY, CDR2 SAAAGT. Trimming pared 6 bases from V and 5 bases from J, leaving 22 bases between. CDR3 bases: TGTGCCAGCAGACCCTTTATGGTGTCCCTGGGGGAGACCCAGTACTTC. This gives the protein CASRPFMVSLGETQYF.

The gene calls are TRBV20-1 and TRBJ1-5; 9 nucleotides match TRBD1. The CDR3 contains 13 residues. With 3 bases clipped from V and 6 bases from J, the junction kept 3 bases outside the gene matches. Germline V gene lookup returns CDR1 DFQATT and CDR2 SNEGSKA (reference sequence). The CDR3, as DNA: TGCAGTGCTAGGGGACAGGGTGTTCAGCCCCAGCATTTT. Its translation is CSARGQGVQPQHF.

This clonotype was counted a few times. The chain uses TRBV7-8 and TRBJ2-7; 7 nucleotides align to TRBD2. The CDR3 has 15 amino acids. Germline CDR1 is SGHVS and CDR2 is FQNEAQ. J was trimmed by 3 bases and V by 4 bases; bases with no gene match: 9. The CDR3 sequence is CASSSRGDSNYEQYF. The CDR3 DNA is TGTGCCAGCAGCTCCCGGGGGGACTCAAACTACGAGCAGTACTTC.

The table lists this clonotype with a count of one. The chain has TRBV2 and TRBJ2-5, with TRBD2 as a possible D gene (6 bases). Germline CDR1 and CDR2: SNHLY and FYNNEI. With 4 bases removed from V and 5 bases from J, the gap between germline ends came to 11 bases. The CDR3 contains 13 residues. CDR3 DNA sequence: TGTGCCAGCAGTGTCCGGGGGACGGAGACCCAGTACTTC. It translates to CASSVRGTETQYF. Looking up the rest from reference TRBV2 and TRBJ2-5 gives the full variable domain: EPEVTQTPSHQVTQMGQEVILRCVPISNHLYFYWYRQILGQKVEFLVSFYNNEISEKSEIFDDQFSVERPDGSNFTLKIRSTKLEDSAMYFCASSVRGTETQYFGPGTRLLVL.

This clonotype was picked up a small number of times. J is TRBJ1-5 and V is TRBV12-3 or TRBV12-4; the match to TRBD1 covers 8 bases. The CDR3 is made up of 14 amino acids. V was clipped by 6 bases and J by 4 bases; unmatched bases: 5. The CDR3 DNA reads TGTGCCAGCAGGGGTGGACAGGGTAATCAGCCCCAGCATTTT. It is translated as CASRGGQGNQPQHF.

This rearrangement joins TRBV7-9 to TRBJ1-1; D gene unclear. This CDR3 spans 14 amino acids. Germline lookup yields CDR1 SEHNR and CDR2 FQNEAQ (reference sequence). Trimming removed 5 bases at V and 0 bases at J, with 10 bases between. The CDR3 sequence is CASSPNLMNTEAFF. For the CDR3, the DNA is TGTGCCAGCAGCCCGAATCTTATGAACACTGAAGCTTTCTTT.

This clonotype was detected a few times. V is TRBV7-6 and J is TRBJ1-1; 9 bases agree with TRBD1. V lost 3 bases and J lost 1; bases outside the gene matches: 15. Germline V gene sequence: CDR1 SGHVS, CDR2 FNYEAQ. The CDR3 contains 19 residues. The CDR3 protein is CASSFTYGQGITANTEAFF. For the CDR3, the DNA is TGTGCCAGCAGCTTCACCTACGGACAGGGGATAACGGCGAACACTGAAGCTTTCTTT.

On this clonotype itself: A clone one base away is much larger, so this may be a read error. The V gene is TRBV7-6, the J gene TRBJ2-7; 8 nucleotides align to TRBD2. CDR1 and CDR2 (germline): SGHVS, FNYEAQ. The CDR3 contains 16 residues. The CDR3 protein is CDSSLAPPGGVYEQYF. DNA for the CDR3: TGTGACAGCAGCTTAGCGCCCCCGGGAGGGGTTTACGAGCAGTACTTC.

Worth noting for this clonotype: No conserved phenylalanine or tryptophan ends this CDR3, so it is likely a read error. The CDR3 loop is CASSGGGVYYGYTL. CDR3 DNA: TGTGCCAGCAGTGGGGGGGGCGTCTACTATGGCTACACCTTA. V usage is TRBV28 and J usage is TRBJ1-2, with TRBD1 as a possible D gene (6 bases). V was shortened by 5 bases and J by 3 bases, with 13 bases between the two germline ends. The CDR3 has 14 amino acids. Germline V gene lookup returns CDR1 MDHEN and CDR2 SYDVKM.

This clonotype has a handful of counts. V and J are TRBV27 and TRBJ2-7, with TRBD1 matching 9 bases. Trimming removed 5 bases from V and 2 bases from J; junction bases left unmatched: 7. CDR1 and CDR2 (germline): MNHEY, SMNVEV (reference sequence). The CDR3 is 15 residues long. The CDR3 DNA reads as TGTGCCAGCAGTAAAGGGACAGGGCGGACCTACGAGCAGTACTTC. Its translation is CASSKGTGRTYEQYF.

This clonotype was counted between two and nine times. This chain links TRBV4-1 with TRBJ1-2; weak D call: TRBD1 (6 bases). Germline-derived CDR1 and CDR2 are MGHRA and YSYEKL. The CDR3 runs to 14 residues. With 1 base removed from V and 8 bases from J, the gap between germline ends came to 14 bases. Here the CDR3 reads CASSQAGGAVGYTF. Here the CDR3 DNA reads TGCGCCAGCAGCCAAGCTGGGGGGGCGGTCGGCTACACCTTC.

This chain joins TRBV28 and TRBJ2-2; 7 bases are shared with TRBD2. Germline CDR1 reads MDHEN; CDR2 reads SYDVKM. Trimming took 5 bases from V and 5 from J; bases not matched to a gene: 11. The CDR3 loop spans 16 amino acids. The CDR3 bases are TGTGCCAGCAGTACCCGGACTAGTCGTGTAACCGGGGAGCTGTTTTTT. Translated: CASSTRTSRVTGELFF.

This clonotype was picked up a small number of times. This chain connects TRBV15 to TRBJ1-2, with D perhaps matching TRBD1 (6 bases). This CDR3 region has 15 residues. V dropped 0 bases and J dropped 4 bases, with 12 bases sitting between them. The germline V gene encodes CDR1 LNHNV and CDR2 YYDKDF (reference sequence). CDR3 in amino acids: CATSRDRSGAYGYTF. The CDR3 DNA is TGTGCCACCAGCAGAGATCGGTCAGGGGCCTATGGCTACACCTTC.

This clonotype was counted only a few times. V gene TRBV7-9 combines with J gene TRBJ1-2; TRBD1 agrees at 7 bases. Per the germline V gene, CDR1 is SEHNR and CDR2 is FQNEAQ (reference sequence). The CDR3 totals 13 residues. V dropped 5 bases and J dropped 4; count of bases not matched to a gene: 4. The CDR3 loop reads CASSTDRAYGYTF. In DNA, the CDR3 is TGTGCCAGCAGCACCGACAGGGCCTATGGCTACACCTTC.

This clonotype has only a few counts. CDR3 in amino acids: CASGSRVSGNQPQHF. CDR3 nucleotides: TGTGCCAGCGGGTCGAGGGTTTCGGGCAATCAGCCCCAGCATTTT. This chain links TRBV27 with TRBJ1-5; D uncertain. CDR3 length: 15 residues. The V end lost 8 bases, the J end lost 2 bases, and 16 bases lay between the germline ends. Germline V lookup: CDR1 MNHEY, CDR2 SMNVEV (reference sequence).

This clonotype was observed at least ten times. The chain links TRBV12-3 or TRBV12-4 to TRBJ1-5; 7 bases map to TRBD1. V dropped 5 bases and J dropped 0; count of bases not matched to a gene: 10. CDR3 length equals 17 residues. CDR3 nucleotide sequence: TGTGCCAGCAGTCCTCAAGTACAGGGGCTTAGCAATCAGCCCCAGCATTTT. Translated, it gives CASSPQVQGLSNQPQHF.